This T cell receptor beta chain was captured by sequencing in a study of patients and donors after allogeneic stem cell transplantation. V gave up 5 bases and J gave up 7 bases; unmatched junction bases: 5. The CDR3 runs to 12 residues. In germline, CDR1 is SEHNR, CDR2 FQNEAQ (reference sequence). TCRdb itself ran the RT-PCR reads through MiXCR, one entry per CDR3 protein. This table has roughly 880,000 distinct CDR3 sequences, over 15% appearing once. The V and J genes are TRBV7-9 and TRBJ2-7; 7 nucleotides align to TRBD1. The specimen sequenced was blood, either unsorted or a sorted T cell fraction (not recorded which). The receptor's source is a human donor who was either an allogeneic HSCT recipient or a stem cell or donor lymphocyte infusion donor (not recorded which). It is not recorded whose cells these are; they may come from a transplant donor. The CDR3 sequence is CASSQTGREQYF. In DNA, the CDR3 is TGTGCCAGCAGCCAGACAGGGCGGGAGCAGTACTTC.